This TCR beta chain was retrieved from a study of T-cell memory formation after mild COVID-19. Study details: TCR clusters mostly belonged to single donors.

Points from the study as a whole: Later expanders leaned CD4+, whereas clones that contracted between day 15 and 85 were balanced CD4/CD8.

TCRdb reanalysed the 5' RACE reads using MiXCR and keeps one entry per CDR3 protein. Of roughly 480,000 distinct CDR3 sequences listed, 20% to 25% were seen once; the top ten hold about an eighth. This clonotype has a single count. Its antigen is undetermined. Per the germline V gene, CDR1 is LNHNV and CDR2 is YYDKDF (reference sequence). CDR3 size: 17 residues. The V end was cut by 1 base, the J end by 4 bases, with 19 bases between. V and J are TRBV15 and TRBJ1-1; D is undetermined. The sample comprised PBMCs or a T cell subset sorted from them (not recorded which). The source of this sequence is an adult woman who had mild COVID-19 (a few samples of this study predate the infection). Cell type and time point are not known. The CDR3 nucleotides read TGTGCCACCAGCAGAGGAGGGTTCACGAGGCGGTCCACTGAAGCTTTCTTT. Its translation is CATSRGGFTRRSTEAFF.